The sequence of this T cell receptor (beta chain) was determined in a study of T cells expressing NK-cell markers. Overall study: HCMV serostatus: seven of eight sequenced donors positive, one negative. General study points: Of the CD8+ T cells in over five donors, roughly 1.0-7.5% belonged to dominant NKG2C+ clonotypes. Similarly, these clonotypes led the CD3+CD56-NKG2C+ fraction as well in a handful of donors.

The germline V gene has CDR1 SGHNT and CDR2 YYREEE (reference sequence). The CDR3 loop spans 14 amino acids. TCRdb re-called the 5' RACE reads and gives one entry per CDR3 protein, without DNA. The data show a few hundred thousand distinct CDR3 sequences, and the top ten clones hold 0.3% to 0.45%. Concerning this clonotype itself: Its specificity is not known.

The rearrangement links TRBV5-4 to TRBJ2-3; the TCRdb call, TRBD1, lacks DNA for checking. This sequence was found in a man between 18 and 35 years old in good health. Sequencing input: blood T cells: a sorted CD56 or NKG2C T cell subset, CD4+ or CD8+ T cells, or bulk PBMC T cells (not recorded which). The chain's CDR3 is CASRDGNPGNTQYF.